This TCR beta chain was captured in a study of T cell changes during pregnancy in multiple sclerosis. Sequencing used immunoSEQ multiplex PCR; TCRdb keeps in-frame clones, though not all of them. The top ten hold roughly 8% of the sample, which has about 40,000 clones, just under 95% seen once. This CDR3 has 15 residues. Germline-derived CDR1 and CDR2 are MNHNS and SASEGT. Trimming shortened V by 0 bases and J by 3 bases, and 9 bases separated the two germline ends. The chain combines TRBV6-1 with TRBJ1-5; D is unclear. This receptor was obtained from a female donor with multiple sclerosis, enrolled in a pregnancy study. The sequenced sample was CD8+ T cells from peripheral blood mononuclear cells, obtained in the third trimester of pregnancy. In nucleotides, the CDR3 is TGTGCCAGCAGTGAAGCTGCCGGAGTCAATCAGCCCCAGCATTTT. This encodes CASSEAAGVNQPQHF.